These 2 T cell receptor beta chains were sequenced from one sample in a study of shared clonotypes between healthy human individuals. Assay used: immunoSEQ multiplex PCR; TCRdb lists only in-frame clones, some missing. The sample contains some 900,000 clones, about 80% of which appear only once. Input material: memory CD4+ T cells sorted from blood. Subset described: CD45RA-negative fraction. Receptors originate from a man in his late teens or twenties in good health.

This chain uses TRBV4-1 with TRBJ2-5, with D possibly matching TRBD2 (5 bases). V lost 1 base to trimming and J lost 5 bases, with 11 bases between them. The CDR3 extends over 14 amino acids. CDR1 and CDR2 from the germline V gene are MGHRA and YSYEKL. The CDR3 DNA follows: TGCGCCAGCAGCCAAGCCCTACTAGTGGAGACCCAGTACTTC. It encodes CASSQALLVETQYF.

Ten or more counts support this clone. The J gene is TRBJ1-1, the V gene TRBV5-1; a weak D match, TRBD1 (5 bases). Germline CDR1 is SGHRS and CDR2 is YFSETQ. Trimming left V 0 bases short and J 1 base short, with 10 bases between. CDR3 length equals 15 residues. In DNA, the CDR3 is TGCGCCAGCAGCTTGGGAGCGGACACGAACACTGAAGCTTTCTTT. Translated: CASSLGADTNTEAFF.